The 30 T cell receptor beta chains in this list originate from one sample, sequenced in a study of T-cell reconstitution after alpha-beta-depleted transplantation in children. This sample's TCRbeta library carried unique molecular identifier barcodes. Each CDR3 protein gets one entry after TCRdb re-called the PCR reads with MiXCR. The sample has some 460,000 distinct CDR3 sequences; 15% to 20% are singletons. Sample: PBMCs, mostly from graft donor cells, taken 360 days after TCRalphabeta/CD19-depleted stem cell transplant. The receptor source for this set is a boy under three years old who had a stem cell transplant for Wiskott-Aldrich syndrome, so the T cells may come from the graft donor.

The chain carries TRBV12-3 or TRBV12-4 and TRBJ2-7; D ambiguous. The V end lost 6 bases, the J end lost 4 bases, and 13 bases lay between the germline ends. CDR3 length: 13 amino acids. CDR3 region: CASRPSTLYEQYF. The CDR3, as DNA: TGTGCCAGCAGACCATCGACTCTTTACGAGCAGTACTTC.

This clonotype was recorded only once. This sequence joins TRBV6-1 and TRBJ2-3, with TRBD2 as a possible D gene (7 bases). This CDR3 spans 20 amino acids. Trimming removed 2 bases at V and 6 bases at J, with 30 bases between. Germline V CDR1 and CDR2: MNHNS, SASEGT. This CDR3 reads CASSEKVPGGPKVTADTQYF. For the CDR3, the DNA is TGTGCCAGCAGTGAAAAGGTCCCGGGGGGCCCCAAGGTGACAGCGGATACGCAGTATTTT.

This clonotype showed up just a few times. The chain uses TRBV18 and TRBJ2-1, with 7 bases aligning to TRBD2. This CDR3 has 17 residues. Germline V lookup: CDR1 KGHSH, CDR2 LQKENI. Germline trimming cut 0 bases from V and 2 bases from J; bases unmatched to any gene: 7. CDR3 DNA sequence: TGTGCCAGCTCACCACCGTTACTAGCGTTAGCCTACAATGAGCAGTTCTTC. Protein product: CASSPPLLALAYNEQFF. Full variable domain (rest looked up from reference TRBV18 and TRBJ2-1): NAGVMQNPRHLVRRRGQEARLRCSPMKGHSHVYWYRQLPEEGLKFMVYLQKENIIDESGMPKERFSAEFPKEGPSILRIQQVVRGDSAAYFCASSPPLLALAYNEQFFGPGTRLTVL.

The rearrangement uses TRBV2 and TRBJ2-3, with 7 nucleotides matching TRBD2. Looked up from germline, CDR1 is SNHLY and CDR2 is FYNNEI. There are 13 residues in the CDR3. The V and J ends lost 9 bases and 6 bases, in that order; junction bases with no gene match: 9. The CDR3 region has the DNA TGTGCCAGTACGGGGGGTCCTCTTGATACGCAGTATTTT. Translated, it gives CASTGGPLDTQYF.

The genes are TRBV2 and TRBJ1-3; D is ambiguous. Deletions cut 5 bases from V and 2 bases from J, with 10 bases between. CDR1 SNHLY and CDR2 FYNNEI come from the germline V gene. The CDR3 is made up of 14 amino acids. The DNA for the CDR3 is TGTGCCAGCAGTTATTTCTCGGCTGGAAACACCATATATTTT. This translates into CASSYFSAGNTIYF.

This clonotype was found many times. V is TRBV20-1 and J is TRBJ2-1, with 13 bases that match TRBD2. Germline-derived CDR1 and CDR2 are DFQATT and SNEGSKA (reference sequence). V lost 4 bases, J lost 5 bases, and 2 bases stayed unmatched. The CDR3 covers 14 residues. The chain's CDR3 is CSAIGLAGDNEQFF. CDR3 sequence (DNA): TGCAGTGCTATAGGACTAGCGGGGGACAATGAGCAGTTCTTC.

The table lists this clonotype with a few counts. DNA for the CDR3: TGTGCCAGCAGCTCCGACAGCAGACTCACACTCAACCTCTACGAGCAGTACTTC. It encodes CASSSDSRLTLNLYEQYF. The V gene is TRBV11-2, the J gene TRBJ2-7, with a possible D match to TRBD1 (5 bases). Germline lookup yields CDR1 SGHAT and CDR2 FQNNGV. Trimming left V 4 bases short and J 3 bases short, with 25 bases between. The CDR3 loop spans 18 amino acids.

The CDR3: CATSDPLVGKNIQYF. In DNA form, the CDR3 reads TGTGCCACCAGTGACCCTTTGGTCGGTAAAAACATTCAGTACTTC. This sequence joins TRBV24-1 and TRBJ2-4; D is ambiguous. The CDR3 sequence is 15 residues long. Trimming stripped 4 bases from V and 4 bases from J, with 13 bases between. Germline assignment: CDR1 KGHDR and CDR2 SFDVKD.

This clonotype has only a few counts. The chain couples TRBV13 to TRBJ1-4, with D unresolved. Trimming cost V 5 bases and J 7 bases, with 14 bases left between them. Germline loops: CDR1 PRHDT, CDR2 FYEKMQ (reference sequence). This CDR3 has 14 amino acids. The CDR3 here is CASSSREEGEKLFF. The DNA of the CDR3 is TGTGCCAGCAGCAGCAGAGAAGAGGGTGAAAAACTGTTTTTT.

The rearrangement joins TRBV20-1 to TRBJ2-5; no definite D call. Per the germline V gene, CDR1 is DFQATT and CDR2 is SNEGSKA (reference sequence). The CDR3 extends over 18 amino acids. With 1 base removed from V and 1 base from J, the gap between germline ends came to 22 bases. CDR3 in amino acids: CSARVWQVMTSLQETQYF. The CDR3 DNA follows: TGCAGTGCTAGAGTTTGGCAGGTGATGACCTCCCTCCAAGAGACCCAGTACTTC.

This clonotype was picked up a small number of times. The rearrangement links TRBV7-2 to TRBJ2-3; TRBD2 agrees at 8 bases. CDR1 and CDR2 (germline): SGHTA, FQGNSA. V dropped 5 bases and J dropped 4; count of bases not matched to a gene: 11. The CDR3 runs 16 residues. CDR3 amino acids: CASSLYGRLASDTQYF. In DNA, the CDR3 is TGTGCCAGCAGCCTTTATGGAAGACTAGCGTCAGATACGCAGTATTTT. Drawing the rest from reference TRBV7-2 and TRBJ2-3, the complete variable domain is GAGVSQSPSNKVTEKGKDVELRCDPISGHTALYWYRQSLGQGLEFLIYFQGNSAPDKSGLPSDRFSAERTGGSVSTLTIQRTQQEDSAVYLCASSLYGRLASDTQYFGPGTRLTVL.

This clonotype was counted a few times. The V call is TRBV7-9, the J call TRBJ2-5, with D perhaps assigned TRBD1 or TRBD2 (6 bases each). The CDR3 extends over 16 amino acids. Germline V gene data show CDR1 as SEHNR and CDR2 as FQNEAQ (reference sequence). With 8 bases removed from V and 1 base from J, the gap between germline ends came to 20 bases. In nucleotides, the CDR3 is TGTGCCAGCCGGGGGCTATGGGGGACGAGCCAAGAGACCCAGTACTTC. Its translation is CASRGLWGTSQETQYF.

This sequence joins TRBV18 and TRBJ1-3; no clear D. V was cut by 1 base and J by 1 base, with 11 bases left in between. The CDR3 has 16 residues. Germline CDR1 is KGHSH and CDR2 is LQKENI. The CDR3 DNA reads as TGTGCCAGCTCACCACGCCCCTCCAAGTCTGGAAACACCATATATTTT. Its translation is CASSPRPSKSGNTIYF.

V usage is TRBV29-1 and J usage is TRBJ2-3; possibly TRBD1 or TRBD2 for D (5 bases each). The CDR3 covers 11 residues. Germline CDR1 reads SQVTM; CDR2 reads ANQGSEA. Trimming removed 7 bases at V and 9 bases at J, with 14 bases between. CDR3 region: CSAKGSGTQYF. Written as DNA, the CDR3 is TGCAGCGCCAAGGGGTCGGGAACGCAGTATTTT.

This clonotype was counted a few times. The chain links TRBV27 to TRBJ2-7; perhaps D is TRBD1 or TRBD2 (5 bases each). Germline-derived CDR1 and CDR2 are MNHEY and SMNVEV (reference sequence). The germline V and J ends were trimmed by 2 bases and 0 bases, with 11 bases remaining between them. This CDR3 spans 15 amino acids. CDR3 residues: CASSLRADNSYEQYF. The CDR3 nucleotides read TGTGCCAGCAGTTTAAGAGCGGACAACTCCTACGAGCAGTACTTC.

This clonotype turned up a few times. This chain connects TRBV7-2 to TRBJ2-3; 8 bases line up with TRBD2. The CDR3 runs to 14 residues. CDR1 SGHTA and CDR2 FQGNSA come from the germline V gene. V gave up 8 bases and J gave up 2 bases; unmatched junction bases: 6. CDR3 loop: CASVLADITDTQYF. The CDR3, as DNA: TGTGCCAGCGTACTAGCGGACATCACAGATACGCAGTATTTT.

This clonotype has a handful of counts. V is TRBV15 and J is TRBJ2-5, with 9 bases matching TRBD2. The CDR3 consists of 20 residues. The germline gives CDR1 LNHNV, CDR2 YYDKDF (reference sequence). Losses at the gene ends were 0 bases for V and 5 bases for J; bases not matched to a gene: 19. The CDR3 sequence is CATSRDYTPLGREGRETQYF. DNA of the CDR3: TGTGCCACCAGCAGAGATTATACCCCGTTGGGGCGGGAGGGCCGCGAGACCCAGTACTTC.

The chain joins TRBV20-1 to TRBJ2-7, with 13 nucleotides matching TRBD2. There are 19 residues in the CDR3. J was trimmed by 3 bases and V by 6 bases; bases with no gene match: 20. Per germline, CDR1 DFQATT and CDR2 SNEGSKA (reference sequence). The CDR3 DNA is TGCAGTGCCCCCAAGGGGCAGGGACTGGGACTAGCGGGATACTACGAGCAGTACTTC. Encoded protein: CSAPKGQGLGLAGYYEQYF.

This clonotype was observed once. This chain joins TRBV4-3 and TRBJ2-5, with TRBD2 identical over 7 bases. This CDR3 contains 15 residues. Germline CDR1 is LGHNA and CDR2 is YSLEER. V trimming: 4 bases; J trimming: 4 bases; junction bases outside the gene matches: 9. CDR3 residues: CASSPRGGATETQYF. Written as DNA, the CDR3 is TGCGCCAGCAGCCCCCGGGGAGGGGCGACAGAGACCCAGTACTTC.

A few counts support this clonotype. The CDR3 loop is CASSLRGRGIREQFF. The CDR3 DNA follows: TGTGCCAGCAGTTTACGCGGGAGGGGTATACGGGAGCAGTTCTTC. The chain recombines TRBV12-3 or TRBV12-4 with TRBJ2-1, with TRBD2 matching 9 bases. V lost 2 bases to trimming and J lost 10 bases; unmatched junction nucleotides: 9. The CDR3 length is 15 residues.

This clonotype was recorded many times. V gene TRBV24-1 combines with J gene TRBJ2-7; no clear D. This CDR3 is built from 11 residues. Germline CDR1 and CDR2: KGHDR and SFDVKD. Trimming took 5 bases from V and 5 from J, leaving 6 bases between them. As DNA, the CDR3 is TGTGCCACCAGTGGCCGGGACGAGCAGTACTTC. Its protein is CATSGRDEQYF.

The chain combines TRBV7-1 with TRBJ2-3; 12 positions match TRBD2. TRBV7-1 is an ORF, with its function uncertain. V lost 4 bases and J lost 3; bases outside the gene matches: 8. This CDR3 region has 17 residues. CDR3 residues: CASSYTTSGGLTDTQYF. The CDR3 coding sequence is TGTGCCAGCAGCTACACGACTAGCGGGGGATTGACAGATACGCAGTATTTT.

This clonotype occurred many times. The CDR3 loop is CSVVRSNSGREVSYNEQFF. DNA for the CDR3: TGCAGCGTTGTCAGAAGTAATAGCGGGAGGGAAGTGTCCTACAATGAGCAGTTCTTC. This sequence joins TRBV29-1 and TRBJ2-1; 11 bases align to TRBD2. V trimming: 4 bases; J trimming: 1 base; junction bases outside the gene matches: 15. Germline assignment: CDR1 SQVTM and CDR2 ANQGSEA. The CDR3 length is 19 residues.

This clonotype came up many times. The CDR3 loop reads CASREVLGTGELFF. The CDR3 DNA sequence: TGTGCCAGCAGGGAGGTCCTTGGCACCGGGGAGCTGTTTTTT. The chain joins TRBV6-1 to TRBJ2-2; the D gene is possibly TRBD2 (5 bases). This CDR3 has 14 amino acids. Trimming cost V 6 bases and J 4 bases, with 12 bases left between them. Germline V gene data show CDR1 as MNHNS and CDR2 as SASEGT.

V and J are TRBV6-2 or TRBV6-3 and TRBJ2-7, with D perhaps given as TRBD1 or TRBD2 (5 bases each). V was shortened by 6 bases and J by 4 bases, with 22 bases between the two germline ends. Germline lookup yields CDR1 MNHEY and CDR2 SVGEGT. CDR3 length equals 16 residues. The CDR3 loop reads CASSAPRGRGIYEQYF. In DNA, the CDR3 is TGTGCCAGCAGCGCCCCTCGGGGACGAGGGATTTACGAGCAGTACTTC.

J is TRBJ2-7 and V is TRBV27; TRBD2 agrees at 9 bases. The CDR3 length is 14 residues. V lost 5 bases and J lost 5; bases outside the gene matches: 7. In germline, CDR1 is MNHEY, CDR2 SMNVEV (reference sequence). CDR3 in amino acids: CASSLAGGRHEQYF. CDR3 in DNA: TGTGCCAGCAGTCTGGCGGGAGGGCGCCACGAGCAGTACTTC.

The chain recombines TRBV10-3 with TRBJ1-2; no definite D call. This CDR3 has 13 residues. Germline V gene sequence: CDR1 ENHRY, CDR2 SYGVKD. V gave up 2 bases and J gave up 0 bases, with 4 bases separating them. The CDR3 sequence is CAISEGSNYGYTF. CDR3 DNA sequence: TGTGCCATCAGTGAGGGATCTAACTATGGCTACACCTTC.

This clonotype was found a few times. This CDR3 is CAISEGRSDEQYF. Written as DNA, the CDR3 is TGTGCCATCAGTGAGGGCCGCAGCGATGAGCAGTACTTC. The gene calls are TRBV10-3 and TRBJ2-7; no firm D call. Germline V gene data show CDR1 as ENHRY and CDR2 as SYGVKD. The V end lost 2 bases, the J end lost 7 bases, and 12 bases lay between the germline ends. This CDR3 comprises 13 residues.

This clonotype has a handful of counts. This chain uses TRBV12-3 or TRBV12-4 with TRBJ2-7, with a tentative D call TRBD1 (6 bases). The CDR3 is 14 residues long. V lost 3 bases, J lost 2 bases, and 11 bases lay in between. The CDR3 loop is CASSFRSGAYEQYF. In nucleotides, the CDR3 is TGTGCCAGCAGTTTTAGGTCAGGGGCCTACGAGCAGTACTTC.

This clonotype has more than one count but fewer than ten. The V and J genes are TRBV4-1 and TRBJ2-3, with D perhaps TRBD1 or TRBD2 (5 bases each). This CDR3 spans 17 amino acids. With 3 bases removed from V and 0 bases from J, the gap between germline ends came to 16 bases. Per germline, CDR1 MGHRA and CDR2 YSYEKL. CDR3 DNA sequence: TGCGCCAGCAGCCACCCCCGGGACGGTTGGAGCACAGATACGCAGTATTTT. This translates into CASSHPRDGWSTDTQYF.